These 12 T cell receptor beta chains came from one sample sequenced in a study of T cell repertoires in cytomegalovirus infection. Antigen specificity for these receptors is unknown. Via MiXCR, TCRdb re-called the reads, giving one row per CDR3 protein. The data contain hundreds of thousands of distinct CDR3 sequences, about 42% of them singletons. This specimen was cultured PBMCs, taken from culture after CMV antigen stimulation. The receptors were gathered from a human donor in good health (CMV status not recorded). Some clones in this sample may be carry-over from other donors' samples.

In its sample, this clonotype was seen a few times. This chain connects TRBV6-5 to TRBJ2-6; D gene ambiguous. Trimming removed 2 bases from V and 0 bases from J, with 8 bases in between. Germline V gene sequence: CDR1 MNHEY, CDR2 SVGAGI. CDR3 length equals 16 residues. Here the CDR3 reads CASSYGRSSGANVLTF. CDR3 coding DNA: TGTGCCAGCAGTTACGGCAGAAGCTCTGGGGCCAACGTCCTGACTTTC.

This chain links TRBV5-4 with TRBJ2-3, with a tentative D call TRBD2 (6 bases). From germline, CDR1 is SGHNT and CDR2 YYREEE (reference sequence). The V gene lost 0 bases and the J gene lost 6 bases, with 14 bases spanning the gap. The CDR3 spans 15 residues. The CDR3 is CASSLEEGAGDTQYF. The CDR3 bases are TGTGCCAGCAGCTTGGAGGAAGGGGCGGGGGATACGCAGTATTTT. Together with reference TRBV5-4 and TRBJ2-3, the CDR3 gives the full variable domain: ETGVTQSPTHLIKTRGQQVTLRCSSQSGHNTVSWYQQALGQGPQFIFQYYREEENGRGNFPPRFSGLQFPNYSSELNVNALELDDSALYLCASSLEEGAGDTQYFGPGTRLTVL.

The V and J genes are TRBV28 and TRBJ2-7; the D call may be TRBD1 or TRBD2 (5 bases each). Germline V gene sequence: CDR1 MDHEN, CDR2 SYDVKM. The V and J ends lost 6 bases and 5 bases respectively, with 17 bases between them. There are 14 residues in the CDR3. The CDR3 bases are TGTGCCAGCAGACGGGGCGCTCCCAGGGACGAGCAGTACTTC. Protein: CASRRGAPRDEQYF.

This clonotype was observed a handful of times. The chain combines TRBV28 with TRBJ2-1, with D perhaps TRBD2 (5 bases). Deletions cut 5 bases from V and 9 bases from J, with 14 bases between. Looked up from germline, CDR1 is MDHEN and CDR2 is SYDVKM. The CDR3 has 13 residues. The CDR3 region has the DNA TGTGCCAGCAGTAGGACTTTGGTGATTGAGCAGTTCTTC. Its translation is CASSRTLVIEQFF.

There are a few counts of this clonotype. This chain uses TRBV7-9 with TRBJ1-2, with D perhaps matching TRBD1 (6 bases). V was pared by 5 bases and J by 4 bases, with 14 bases between. The CDR3 contains 14 residues. Germline CDR1 SEHNR, CDR2 FQNEAQ (reference sequence). This CDR3 is CASSASDRAYGYTF. CDR3 DNA: TGTGCCAGCAGCGCTTCGGACAGAGCCTATGGCTACACCTTC.

V gene TRBV5-4 combines with J gene TRBJ2-3; 8 bases match TRBD1. Germline values: CDR1 SGHNT, CDR2 YYREEE (reference sequence). The CDR3 is made up of 15 amino acids. The V and J ends lost 4 bases and 1 base, in that order; junction bases with no gene match: 5. The CDR3 bases are TGTGCCAGCAGCCCGGGACAGGCTCGCACAGATACGCAGTATTTT. Translating gives CASSPGQARTDTQYF. The full variable domain, with the rest looked up from reference TRBV5-4 and TRBJ2-3, is ETGVTQSPTHLIKTRGQQVTLRCSSQSGHNTVSWYQQALGQGPQFIFQYYREEENGRGNFPPRFSGLQFPNYSSELNVNALELDDSALYLCASSPGQARTDTQYFGPGTRLTVL.

This clonotype has only a few counts. CDR3 DNA sequence: TGCAGTGCTACCGGCGAGAAAGGCGTAGATACGCAGTATTTT. Translating gives CSATGEKGVDTQYF. V usage is TRBV20-1 and J usage is TRBJ2-3; no clear D. Germline-derived CDR1 and CDR2 are DFQATT and SNEGSKA (reference sequence). Trimming stripped 4 bases from V and 5 bases from J, with 16 bases between. This CDR3 spans 14 amino acids.

This chain joins TRBV4-3 and TRBJ2-7; D is unresolved. This CDR3 contains 15 residues. Deletions cut 0 bases from V and 7 bases from J, with 16 bases between. The germline gives CDR1 LGHNA, CDR2 YSLEER. CDR3 sequence reads: CASSQDPSDALEQYF. As DNA, the CDR3 is TGCGCCAGCAGCCAAGATCCGTCTGACGCCCTGGAGCAGTACTTC.

The sample holds a few counts of this clonotype. The rearrangement joins TRBV7-9 to TRBJ2-7, with D unresolved. The V gene's germline CDR1 is SEHNR and CDR2 FQNEAQ (reference sequence). V was trimmed by 1 base and J by 0 bases, leaving 7 bases between them. The CDR3 loop spans 14 amino acids. CDR3 in amino acids: CASSLGTLSYEQYF. The CDR3 bases are TGTGCCAGCAGCTTAGGGACCCTCTCCTACGAGCAGTACTTC.

The table lists this clonotype with a few counts. The rearrangement uses TRBV7-2 and TRBJ2-7, with D uncertain. The germline CDR1 and CDR2 sequences are SGHTA and FQGNSA. V was cut by 4 bases and J by 6 bases, with 10 bases left in between. This CDR3 contains 12 residues. CDR3 in DNA: TGTGCCAGCAGCTCTGCGCCACGCGAGCAGTACTTC. Its translation: CASSSAPREQYF. Together with reference TRBV7-2 and TRBJ2-7, the CDR3 gives the full variable domain: GAGVSQSPSNKVTEKGKDVELRCDPISGHTALYWYRQSLGQGLEFLIYFQGNSAPDKSGLPSDRFSAERTGGSVSTLTIQRTQQEDSAVYLCASSSAPREQYFGPGTRLTVT.

The chain recombines TRBV5-1 with TRBJ2-3; 9 bases map to TRBD1. After removal of 0 bases from V and 6 bases from J, the junction contained 17 bases not matched to a gene. There are 19 residues in the CDR3. CDR1 SGHRS and CDR2 YFSETQ come from the germline V gene. The CDR3 is CASSLAWDRVYKFKDTQYF. As DNA, the CDR3 is TGCGCCAGCAGCTTGGCCTGGGACAGGGTCTATAAGTTCAAGGATACGCAGTATTTT.

The rearrangement joins TRBV10-3 to TRBJ2-5, with TRBD2 identical over 8 bases. V lost 7 bases and J lost 4; bases outside the gene matches: 2. The CDR3 is 12 amino acids. From germline, CDR1 is ENHRY and CDR2 SYGVKD. CDR3 sequence: CAIKAGGETQYF. The CDR3 nucleotides are TGTGCCATCAAGGCGGGGGGAGAGACCCAGTACTTC.